This passage covers 31 T cell receptor beta chains from one sample sequenced in a study of liver allograft versus peripheral blood T cells. Turning to the study itself: What was compared were the T cell receptor repertoires in transplanted livers and those in the peripheral blood of recipients.

MiXCR was run by TCRdb on the reads, yielding one entry per CDR3 protein. The sample has about 13,000 distinct CDR3 sequences, approximately 17% seen once; the top ten hold less than 15%. The receptors here all came from a human patient who had a liver transplant. The graft donor may be the source of some T cells.

In this sample, this clonotype turned up a few times. V is TRBV5-6 and J is TRBJ1-4; possible D gene TRBD1, 5 bases. Looked up from germline, CDR1 is SGHDT and CDR2 is YYEEEE. Trimming removed 4 bases from V and 5 bases from J, with 15 bases in between. This CDR3 has 15 residues. CDR3 sequence (DNA): TGTGCCAGCAGCCCGGGCCCCGGGGCCAATGAAAAACTGTTTTTT. Translation: CASSPGPGANEKLFF.

The rearrangement uses TRBV20-1 and TRBJ1-2; 7 bases fit TRBD1. After removal of 0 bases from V and 2 bases from J, the junction contained 12 bases not matched to a gene. The CDR3 totals 17 residues. Looked up from germline, CDR1 is DFQATT and CDR2 is SNEGSKA (reference sequence). CDR3 amino acids: CSARDLTGQRLNYGYTF. CDR3 nucleotides: TGCAGTGCTAGAGATCTTACGGGACAGAGATTGAACTATGGCTACACCTTC.

This clonotype was found many times. The J gene is TRBJ1-1, the V gene TRBV19, with 9 bases that match TRBD1. CDR3 length: 15 amino acids. J was trimmed by 4 bases and V by 5 bases; bases with no gene match: 8. The germline V gene encodes CDR1 LNHDA and CDR2 SQIVND (reference sequence). Here the CDR3 reads CASSSPRTGVTEAFF. The CDR3 DNA reads TGTGCCAGTAGTTCCCCTCGGACAGGGGTCACTGAAGCTTTCTTT.

This clonotype was counted many times. The CDR3 DNA reads as TGTGCCAGCAGCCAATTTTGGGCAGGCGAGCAGTTCTTC. Protein: CASSQFWAGEQFF. The V and J genes are TRBV16 and TRBJ2-1; no definite D call. Between the trimmed V and J ends, which lost 1 base and 10 bases, there was a span of 11 bases. Germline loops: CDR1 KGHSY, CDR2 FQNENV. The CDR3 has 13 residues.

This clonotype is medium-sized by share. The chain carries TRBV6-2 or TRBV6-3 and TRBJ2-3; D unclear. The CDR3 runs 16 residues. Per the germline V gene, CDR1 is MNHEY and CDR2 is SVGEGT. Trimming removed 7 bases at V and 2 bases at J, with 19 bases between. Here the CDR3 reads CASTPTFSLITDTQYF. CDR3 coding DNA: TGTGCCAGCACGCCAACCTTTAGCCTTATCACAGATACGCAGTATTTT.

This clonotype has only one observation. The chain combines TRBV3-1 with TRBJ1-1, with TRBD1 as a possible D gene (6 bases). CDR1 and CDR2 from the germline V gene are LGHDT and YNNKEL (reference sequence). The CDR3 extends over 14 amino acids. V was shortened by 3 bases and J by 4 bases, with 12 bases between the two germline ends. The CDR3 loop reads CASSQGAFGTEAFF. The DNA for the CDR3 is TGTGCCAGCAGCCAGGGGGCTTTTGGCACTGAAGCTTTCTTT.

At least ten counts were recorded for this clonotype. The chain carries TRBV5-6 and TRBJ1-4; no firm D call. The CDR3 has 12 residues. Trimming pared 4 bases from V and 2 bases from J, leaving 3 bases between. Germline lookup yields CDR1 SGHDT and CDR2 YYEEEE. The CDR3 sequence: CASSLTNEKLFF. The CDR3 DNA reads as TGTGCCAGCAGCCTGACTAATGAAAAACTGTTTTTT.

This chain uses TRBV11-1 with TRBJ2-1; 7 positions agree with TRBD1. CDR3 size: 15 residues. V shed 5 bases and J 9 bases; nucleotides not matched to a gene: 13. CDR1 is SGHAT and CDR2 is FQDESV in the germline V gene (reference sequence). The CDR3: CASSAPRDSLLEQFF. CDR3 DNA: TGTGCCAGCAGCGCCCCCCGGGACAGCCTGCTTGAGCAGTTCTTC.

This clonotype was detected ten times or more. This rearrangement joins TRBV11-1 to TRBJ2-2; D is unresolved. V was pared by 5 bases and J by 2 bases, with 12 bases between. CDR1 and CDR2 from the germline V gene are SGHAT and FQDESV (reference sequence). CDR3 length: 15 residues. CDR3 region: CASSASRVNTGELFF. In DNA form, the CDR3 reads TGTGCCAGCAGCGCGTCCAGAGTTAACACCGGGGAGCTGTTTTTT.

Comment on this clonotype: A much larger clone lies a single base off, so this may be a read error. CDR3 amino acids: CDSSPRVSSFGEKLFF. In DNA form, the CDR3 reads TGTGACAGCTCACCAAGGGTATCAAGTTTTGGGGAAAAACTGTTTTTT. The V call is TRBV18, the J call TRBJ1-4, with D unclear. The CDR3 has 16 residues. Germline values: CDR1 KGHSH, CDR2 LQKENI.

By its share, this clonotype is medium-sized (0.01 to 0.1%). The chain links TRBV6-6 to TRBJ1-6, with D unresolved. This CDR3 comprises 14 residues. Trimming removed 6 bases at V and 6 bases at J, with 12 bases between. From germline, CDR1 is MNHNY and CDR2 SVGAGI (reference sequence). The DNA for the CDR3 is TGTGCCAGCAGCCTCGGGCAGGTTAATTCACCCCTCCACTTT. Translating it yields CASSLGQVNSPLHF.

This clonotype counts as medium-sized. This rearrangement joins TRBV20-1 to TRBJ1-6; 8 bases map to TRBD1. This CDR3 region has 14 residues. Per germline, CDR1 DFQATT and CDR2 SNEGSKA (reference sequence). The V and J ends lost 6 bases and 6 bases, in that order; junction bases with no gene match: 7. CDR3 protein: CSARLDRGNSPLHF. In DNA form, the CDR3 reads TGCAGTGCACGACTTGACAGGGGTAATTCACCCCTCCACTTT.

This clonotype showed up just a few times. This chain links TRBV20-1 with TRBJ2-2; TRBD1 is a possible D gene (5 bases). Germline loops: CDR1 DFQATT, CDR2 SNEGSKA (reference sequence). Trimming took 1 base from V and 0 from J, leaving 6 bases between them. This CDR3 contains 14 residues. CDR3 nucleotide sequence: TGCAGTGCTAGAGTAGGGGCGAACACCGGGGAGCTGTTTTTT. The encoded protein is CSARVGANTGELFF.

Within the sample, this clonotype is medium-sized. This chain's CDR3 is CASSLGGQGNTGELFF. CDR3 nucleotides: TGTGCCAGCAGTTTAGGAGGACAGGGGAACACCGGGGAGCTGTTTTTT. The chain combines TRBV28 with TRBJ2-2, with TRBD1 matching over 8 bases. Germline V CDR1 and CDR2: MDHEN, SYDVKM. CDR3 size: 16 residues. J lost 1 base, V lost 2 bases, and 3 bases had no gene match.

This clonotype came up a few times. This chain uses TRBV20-1 with TRBJ2-7, with D unclear. The CDR3 covers 14 residues. With 0 bases removed from V and 3 bases from J, the gap between germline ends came to 12 bases. The germline gives CDR1 DFQATT, CDR2 SNEGSKA (reference sequence). The DNA of the CDR3 is TGCAGTGCTAGAGAGCCCACACCCTTCTACGAGCAGTACTTC. As protein: CSAREPTPFYEQYF.

There are a few counts of this clonotype. The rearrangement links TRBV5-4 to TRBJ2-5, with D perhaps being TRBD1 or TRBD2 (6 bases each). This CDR3 comprises 14 residues. V shed 7 bases and J shed 0 bases, with 13 bases lying between them. Germline V CDR1 and CDR2: SGHNT, YYREEE (reference sequence). The chain's CDR3 is CASGGGPYQETQYF. The CDR3 DNA is TGTGCCAGCGGAGGGGGACCGTACCAAGAGACCCAGTACTTC.

Only a few counts were recorded for this clonotype. The V call is TRBV19, the J call TRBJ1-2; D might be TRBD1 (5 bases). V was pared by 0 bases and J by 7 bases, with 18 bases between. Germline V gene data show CDR1 as LNHDA and CDR2 as SQIVND (reference sequence). The CDR3 runs 16 residues. Here the CDR3 DNA reads TGTGCCAGTAGTATAGATCGCGGACAAATCCTCGGTGGCTACACCTTC. Amino acid sequence: CASSIDRGQILGGYTF.

This clonotype was observed a few times. The J gene is TRBJ1-1, the V gene TRBV9, with D perhaps TRBD1 (6 bases). The length of the CDR3 is 13 residues. The V gene's germline CDR1 is SGDLS and CDR2 YYNGEE. V was trimmed by 3 bases and J by 2 bases, leaving 8 bases between them. The CDR3 nucleotides read TGTGCCAGCAGCGAGGACAGTAACACTGAAGCTTTCTTT. Amino acids: CASSEDSNTEAFF.

This clonotype was counted a few times. This CDR3 reads CSAPGGSHLNEQFF. DNA of the CDR3: TGCAGTGCCCCCGGCGGGTCCCACCTCAATGAGCAGTTCTTC. The V gene is TRBV20-1, the J gene TRBJ2-1; D is possibly TRBD2 (5 bases). The CDR3 sequence is 14 residues long. In germline, CDR1 is DFQATT, CDR2 SNEGSKA (reference sequence). Trimming took 6 bases from V and 6 from J, leaving 18 bases between them.

This clonotype was observed at least ten times. V is TRBV5-6 and J is TRBJ2-1; D is perhaps TRBD2 (6 bases). This CDR3 has 17 amino acids. Germline V gives CDR1 SGHDT, CDR2 YYEEEE. Trimming took off 6 bases at V and 6 bases at J, with 25 bases between the two ends. The CDR3 DNA reads as TGTGCCAGCACCTCAACGAGCCTAGTGGAGGGCTCCAATGAGCAGTTCTTC. Translating gives CASTSTSLVEGSNEQFF. Filled out from reference TRBV5-6 and TRBJ2-1, the complete variable domain reads DAGVTQSPTHLIKTRGQQVTLRCSPKSGHDTVSWYQQALGQGPQFIFQYYEEEERQRGNFPDRFSGHQFPNYSSELNVNALLLGDSALYLCASTSTSLVEGSNEQFFGPGTRLTVL.

This clonotype was observed a handful of times. The rearrangement uses TRBV27 and TRBJ2-7; 8 positions match TRBD1. Looked up from germline, CDR1 is MNHEY and CDR2 is SMNVEV (reference sequence). This CDR3 region has 14 residues. Trimming took 4 bases from V and 3 from J; bases not matched to a gene: 5. CDR3 DNA sequence: TGTGCCAGCAGTTCCAGTGACAGGGGCTACGAGCAGTACTTC. Translated, it gives CASSSSDRGYEQYF.

This clonotype came up many times. The V gene is TRBV6-5, the J gene TRBJ1-4; D perhaps matches TRBD1 (5 bases). Deletions cut 6 bases from V and 8 bases from J, with 19 bases between. The CDR3 loop spans 15 amino acids. CDR1 and CDR2 (germline): MNHEY, SVGAGI. In DNA form, the CDR3 reads TGTGCCAGCAGCTCCGGGGCGCTCGGAAAAGAAAAACTGTTTTTT. It is translated as CASSSGALGKEKLFF.

This clonotype is termed medium-sized. This chain connects TRBV6-1 to TRBJ1-1; no firm D call. The CDR3 loop spans 15 amino acids. Germline assignment: CDR1 MNHNS and CDR2 SASEGT. Trimming left V 1 base short and J 4 bases short, with 13 bases between. CDR3 residues: CASSEVWARGTEAFF. As DNA, the CDR3 is TGTGCCAGCAGTGAAGTCTGGGCGAGAGGCACTGAAGCTTTCTTT.

This chain links TRBV14 with TRBJ1-1; no clear D. Between the trimmed V and J ends, which lost 4 bases and 0 bases, there was a span of 9 bases. CDR1 is SGHDN, CDR2 FVKESK, per germline. This CDR3 has 14 amino acids. CDR3 bases: TGTGCCAGCAGCCCCGGTGACATGAACACTGAAGCTTTCTTT. This translates into CASSPGDMNTEAFF.

In this sample, this clonotype turned up a few times. The rearrangement uses TRBV5-6 and TRBJ1-1; D is undetermined. This CDR3 spans 12 amino acids. V lost 2 bases and J 5 bases, leaving 7 bases between the germline ends. The germline V gene encodes CDR1 SGHDT and CDR2 YYEEEE. The CDR3 region is CASSLGRTEAFF. CDR3 nucleotide sequence: TGTGCCAGCAGCTTAGGGCGGACTGAAGCTTTCTTT.

This clonotype has just a few counts. This chain connects TRBV27 to TRBJ1-1; a weak D match, TRBD1 (6 bases). Germline V lookup: CDR1 MNHEY, CDR2 SMNVEV (reference sequence). With 7 bases removed from V and 11 bases from J, the gap between germline ends came to 23 bases. CDR3 length: 14 amino acids. CDR3 protein: CASKSNRDLKEAFF. The CDR3 nucleotides are TGTGCCAGCAAGTCGAACAGGGACCTGAAGGAGGCTTTCTTT.

Of note for this clonotype: This could be a read error, since a much larger clone is one nucleotide away. The genes are TRBV10-3 and TRBJ2-1; 11 nucleotides match TRBD2. This CDR3 is 17 amino acids long. Germline V gives CDR1 ENHRY, CDR2 SYGVKD. In DNA, the CDR3 is TGTGCCATCAGTGAGTTAACTAGCGGGGGCTCCTACAATGAGCAGATCTTC. It is translated as CAISELTSGGSYNEQIF.

This clonotype was found many times. V gene TRBV7-2 combines with J gene TRBJ1-2; tentative D call: TRBD1 (6 bases). Germline-derived CDR1 and CDR2 are SGHTA and FQGNSA. Between the trimmed V and J ends, which lost 1 base and 10 bases, there was a span of 13 bases. The CDR3 sequence is 13 residues long. CDR3 protein: CASSLGRQGYYTF. The DNA for the CDR3 is TGTGCCAGCAGCTTAGGAAGGCAGGGGTACTACACCTTC.

V usage is TRBV5-1 and J usage is TRBJ2-1; 11 bases agree with TRBD2. This CDR3 is 13 amino acids long. Unmatched junction bases numbered 1, after V lost 8 bases and J lost 3 bases. The V gene's germline CDR1 is SGHRS and CDR2 YFSETQ. CDR3 residues: CASSGGDYNEQFF. The CDR3 DNA follows: TGCGCCAGTAGCGGGGGGGACTACAATGAGCAGTTCTTC.

The J gene is TRBJ2-2, the V gene TRBV5-4, with 10 bases lining up with TRBD2. V lost 2 bases to trimming and J lost 7 bases; unmatched junction nucleotides: 5. Germline CDR1 is SGHNT and CDR2 is YYREEE (reference sequence). The CDR3 has 15 amino acids. DNA of the CDR3: TGTGCCAGCAGCTTATCAGGGACTAGCGACGGGGAGCTGTTTTTT. It yields the protein CASSLSGTSDGELFF.

This clonotype was detected ten times or more. The chain links TRBV19 to TRBJ2-7; D uncertain. Deletions cut 5 bases from V and 0 bases from J, with 11 bases between. This CDR3 has 14 amino acids. Germline V CDR1 and CDR2: LNHDA, SQIVND (reference sequence). The CDR3 sequence is CASSPDSLSYEQYF. Written as DNA, the CDR3 is TGTGCCAGTAGTCCAGACTCCCTCTCCTACGAGCAGTACTTC.